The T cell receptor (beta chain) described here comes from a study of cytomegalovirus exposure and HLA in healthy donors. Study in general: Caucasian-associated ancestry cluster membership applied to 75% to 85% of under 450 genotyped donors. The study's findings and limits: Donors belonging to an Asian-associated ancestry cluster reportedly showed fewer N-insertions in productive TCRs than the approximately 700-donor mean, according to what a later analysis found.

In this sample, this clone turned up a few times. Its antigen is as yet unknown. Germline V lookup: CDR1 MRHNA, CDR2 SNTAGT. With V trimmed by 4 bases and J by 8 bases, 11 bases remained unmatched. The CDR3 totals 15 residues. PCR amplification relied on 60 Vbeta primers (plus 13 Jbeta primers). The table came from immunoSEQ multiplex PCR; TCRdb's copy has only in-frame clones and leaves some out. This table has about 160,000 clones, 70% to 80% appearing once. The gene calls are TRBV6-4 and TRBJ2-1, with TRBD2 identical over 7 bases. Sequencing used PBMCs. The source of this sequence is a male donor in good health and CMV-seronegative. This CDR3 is CASSATAGAGDEQFF. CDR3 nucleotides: TGTGCCAGCAGTGCTACGGCGGGAGCTGGGGATGAGCAGTTCTTC.